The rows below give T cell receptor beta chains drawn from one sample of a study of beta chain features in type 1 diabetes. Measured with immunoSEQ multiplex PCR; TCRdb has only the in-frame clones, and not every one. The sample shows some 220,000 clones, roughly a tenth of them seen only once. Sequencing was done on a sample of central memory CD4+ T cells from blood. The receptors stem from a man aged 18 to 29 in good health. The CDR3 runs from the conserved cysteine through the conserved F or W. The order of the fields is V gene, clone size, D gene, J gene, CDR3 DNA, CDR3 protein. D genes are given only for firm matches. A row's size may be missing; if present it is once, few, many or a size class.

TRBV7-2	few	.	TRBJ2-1	TGTGCCAGCAGCTTACTCAGGGCGAATTACAATGAGCAGTTCTTC	CASSLLRANYNEQFF
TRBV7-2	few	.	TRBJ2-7	TGTGCCAGCAGCTTAGTAGCGGAGCTCTACGAGCAGTACTTC	CASSLVAELYEQYF
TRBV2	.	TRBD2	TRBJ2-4	TGTGCCAGCAGGAATAGCGGGGACGGAGCCAAAAACATTCAGTACTTC	CASRNSGDGAKNIQYF
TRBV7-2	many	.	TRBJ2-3	TGTGCCAGCAGCCCCGGGACCTCCACAGATACGCAGTATTTT	CASSPGTSTDTQYF
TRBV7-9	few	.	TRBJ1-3	TGTGCCAGCAGCCCCTCCTCTGGAAACACCATATATTTT	CASSPSSGNTIYF
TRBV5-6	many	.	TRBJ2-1	TGTGCCAGCAGCTTATTTTCCGGGAGCTCCTACAATGAGCAGTTCTTC	CASSLFSGSSYNEQFF
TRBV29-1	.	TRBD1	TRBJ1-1	TGCAGCGTTGAAGTTGGGACAGGGACTGAAGCTTTCTTT	CSVEVGTGTEAFF
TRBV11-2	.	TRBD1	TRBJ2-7	TGTGCCAGCAGCTTCGTGACAGGGAGAGTGCACGAGCAGTACTTC	CASSFVTGRVHEQYF
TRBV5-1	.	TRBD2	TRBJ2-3	TGCGCCAGCAGGGGCATAGCGGGAGTTGCAGATACGCAGTATTTT	CASRGIAGVADTQYF
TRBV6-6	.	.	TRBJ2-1	TGTGCCAGCAGCTCAGTTGCATATGAGCAGTTCTTC	CASSSVAYEQFF
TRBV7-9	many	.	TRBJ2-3	TGTGCCAGCAGCCCCCAGGGAGAGCGCCGCCCAGATACGCAGTATTTT	CASSPQGERRPDTQYF
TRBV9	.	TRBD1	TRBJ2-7	TGTGCCAGCAGCGTAGGGGGACAGATGTCCTACGAGCAGTACTTC	CASSVGGQMSYEQYF
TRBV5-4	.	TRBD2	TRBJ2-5	TGTGCCAGCAGCAGAGCTAGCGGGGTTCAAGAGACCCAGTACTTC	CASSRASGVQETQYF
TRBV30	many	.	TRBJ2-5	TGTGCCTGGAGTGTTGGGACAACGCTCCAAGAGACCCAGTACTTC	CAWSVGTTLQETQYF
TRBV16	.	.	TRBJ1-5	TGTGCCAGCAGCCTCTCAGGCGGGAATCAGCCCCAGCATTTT	CASSLSGGNQPQHF
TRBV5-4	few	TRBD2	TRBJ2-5	TGTGCCAGCAGCTTAATCGCGGGACTAGGTTCTACTAGAGAGACCCAGTACTTC	CASSLIAGLGSTRETQYF
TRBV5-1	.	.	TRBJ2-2	TGCGCCAGCAGCTTGGCGGGAGATGAGACCGGGGAGCTGTTTTTT	CASSLAGDETGELFF
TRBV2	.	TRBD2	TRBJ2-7	TGTGCCAGCAGTGGCCCTCTAGCGGGAGTGCACGAGCAGTACTTC	CASSGPLAGVHEQYF
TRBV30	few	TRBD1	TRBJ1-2	TGTGCCTGGATGGCCCGGGACAGGGTTCTTGGCTACACCTTC	CAWMARDRVLGYTF
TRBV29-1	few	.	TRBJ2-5	TGCAGCGTGCAAAGCAGGGCAGGGGAGACCCAGTACTTC	CSVQSRAGETQYF
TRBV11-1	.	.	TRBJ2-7	TGTGCCAGCAGCTCGACCGGGACGCTCTCCTACGAGCAGTACTTC	CASSSTGTLSYEQYF
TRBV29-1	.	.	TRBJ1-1	TGCAGCGTTGAAGAGGCCAGTATGGGCACTGAAGCTTTCTTT	CSVEEASMGTEAFF
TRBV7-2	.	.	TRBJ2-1	TGTGCCAGCAGCTTCGAGAACTACAATGAGCAGTTCTTC	CASSFENYNEQFF
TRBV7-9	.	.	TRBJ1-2	TGTGCCAGCAGCTCAAATCTCAATAACTATGGCTACACCTTC	CASSSNLNNYGYTF
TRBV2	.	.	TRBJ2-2	TGTGCCAGCAGCCCCCGGGGAGGGGGCGCCGGCGGGGAGCTGTTTTTT	CASSPRGGGAGGELFF
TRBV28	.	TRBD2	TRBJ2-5	TGTGCCAGCAGTTTCCTAGCGGGAGGCCAAGAGACCCAGTACTTC	CASSFLAGGQETQYF
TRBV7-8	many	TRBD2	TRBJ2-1	TGTGCCAGCAGGAGCGGGAGCTCCTACAATGAGCAGTTCTTC	CASRSGSSYNEQFF
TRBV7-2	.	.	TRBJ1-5	TGTGCCAGCAGCTTACGGGGGAATCAGCCCCAGCATTTT	CASSLRGNQPQHF
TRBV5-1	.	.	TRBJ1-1	TGCGCCAGCAGCTTGTATGGCCAAAACACTGAAGCTTTCTTT	CASSLYGQNTEAFF
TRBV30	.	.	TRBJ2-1	TGTGCCTGGACCGCTTACAATGAGCAGTTCTTC	CAWTAYNEQFF
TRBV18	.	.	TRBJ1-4	TGTGCCAGCTCAGCGACCAGGGGAGTGGGTGAAAAACTGTTTTTT	CASSATRGVGEKLFF
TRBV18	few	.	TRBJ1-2	TGTGCCAGCTCACCTGAACAGGGAAACTATGGCTACACCTTC	CASSPEQGNYGYTF
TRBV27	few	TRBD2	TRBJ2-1	TGTGCCAGCAGTATACCGGGACTAGCGGGAGGGCCGCTCTACAATGAGCAGTTCTTC	CASSIPGLAGGPLYNEQFF
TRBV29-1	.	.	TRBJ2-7	TGCAGCGTTGCGGTAGGGGGATACGAGCAGTACTTC	CSVAVGGYEQYF
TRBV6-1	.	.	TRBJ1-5	TGTGCCAGCAGTGACGGAAGCAATCAGCCCCAGCATTTT	CASSDGSNQPQHF
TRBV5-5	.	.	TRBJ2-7	TGTGCCAGCAGCTTGATGGCCGAGGGCGAGCAGTACTTC	CASSLMAEGEQYF